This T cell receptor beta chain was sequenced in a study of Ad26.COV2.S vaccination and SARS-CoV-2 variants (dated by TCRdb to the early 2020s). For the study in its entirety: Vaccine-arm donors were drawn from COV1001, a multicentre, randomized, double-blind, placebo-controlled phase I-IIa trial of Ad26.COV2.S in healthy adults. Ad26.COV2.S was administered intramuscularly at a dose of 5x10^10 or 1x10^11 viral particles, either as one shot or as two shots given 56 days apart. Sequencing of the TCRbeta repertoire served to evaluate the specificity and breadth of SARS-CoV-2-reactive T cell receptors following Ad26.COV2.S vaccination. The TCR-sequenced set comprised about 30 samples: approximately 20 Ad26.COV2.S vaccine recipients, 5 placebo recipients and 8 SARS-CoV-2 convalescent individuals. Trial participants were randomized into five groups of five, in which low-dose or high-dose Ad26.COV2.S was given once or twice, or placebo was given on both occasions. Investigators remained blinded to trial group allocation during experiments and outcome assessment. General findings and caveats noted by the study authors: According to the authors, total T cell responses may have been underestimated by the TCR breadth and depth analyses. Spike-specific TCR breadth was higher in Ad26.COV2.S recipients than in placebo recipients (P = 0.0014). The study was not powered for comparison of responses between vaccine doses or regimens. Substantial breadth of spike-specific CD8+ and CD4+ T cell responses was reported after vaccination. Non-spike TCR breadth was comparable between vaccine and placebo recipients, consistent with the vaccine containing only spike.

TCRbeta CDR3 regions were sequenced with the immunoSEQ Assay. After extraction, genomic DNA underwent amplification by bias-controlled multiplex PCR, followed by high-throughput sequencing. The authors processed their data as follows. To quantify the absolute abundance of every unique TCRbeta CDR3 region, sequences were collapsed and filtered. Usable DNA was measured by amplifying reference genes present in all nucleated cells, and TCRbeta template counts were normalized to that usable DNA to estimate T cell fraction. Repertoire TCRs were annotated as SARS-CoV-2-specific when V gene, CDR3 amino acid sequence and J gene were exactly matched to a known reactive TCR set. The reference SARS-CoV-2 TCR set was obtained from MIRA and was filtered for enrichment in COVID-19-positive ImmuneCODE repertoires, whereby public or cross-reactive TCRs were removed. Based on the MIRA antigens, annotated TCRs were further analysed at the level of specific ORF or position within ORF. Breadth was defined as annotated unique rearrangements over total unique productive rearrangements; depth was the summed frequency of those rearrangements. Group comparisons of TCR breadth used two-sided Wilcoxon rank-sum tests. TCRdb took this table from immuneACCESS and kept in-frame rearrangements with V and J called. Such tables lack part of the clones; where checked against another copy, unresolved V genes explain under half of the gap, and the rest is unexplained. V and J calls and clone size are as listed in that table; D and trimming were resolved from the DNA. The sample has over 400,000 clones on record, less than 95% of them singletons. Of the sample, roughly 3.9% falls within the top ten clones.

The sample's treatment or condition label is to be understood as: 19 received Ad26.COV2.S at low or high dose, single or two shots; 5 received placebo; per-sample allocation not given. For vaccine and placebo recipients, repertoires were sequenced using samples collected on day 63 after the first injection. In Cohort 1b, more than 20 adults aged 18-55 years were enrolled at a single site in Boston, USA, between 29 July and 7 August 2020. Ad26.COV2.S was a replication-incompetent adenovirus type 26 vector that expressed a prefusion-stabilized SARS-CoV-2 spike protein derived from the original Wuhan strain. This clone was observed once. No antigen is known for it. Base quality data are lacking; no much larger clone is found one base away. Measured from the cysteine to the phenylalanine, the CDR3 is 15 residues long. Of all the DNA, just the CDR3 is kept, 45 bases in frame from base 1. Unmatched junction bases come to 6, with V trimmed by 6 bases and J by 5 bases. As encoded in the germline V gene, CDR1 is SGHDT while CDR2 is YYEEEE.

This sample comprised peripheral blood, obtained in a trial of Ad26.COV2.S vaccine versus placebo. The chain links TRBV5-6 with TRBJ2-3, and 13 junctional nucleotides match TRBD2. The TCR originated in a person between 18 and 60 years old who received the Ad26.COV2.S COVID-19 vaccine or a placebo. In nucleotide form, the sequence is TGTGCCAGCATGACCGGGACTAGCGGGAAAGATACGCAGTATTTT. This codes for CASMTGTSGKDTQYF.